Listed below are T cell receptor beta chains from one sample, sequenced in a study of patients and donors after allogeneic stem cell transplantation. TCRdb re-called the RT-PCR reads with MiXCR, one entry per CDR3 protein. The data hold about 110,000 distinct CDR3 sequences, with 35% observed a single time. Sequenced sample: blood, either unsorted or a sorted T cell fraction (not recorded which). The source of these receptors is a human donor who was either an allogeneic HSCT recipient or a stem cell or donor lymphocyte infusion donor (not recorded which). It is not recorded whose cells these are; they may come from a transplant donor. The conserved cysteine and the conserved F or W are not part of the CDR3 here. The order of the fields is J gene, V gene, clone size, CDR3 protein. Clone size is stated in some rows and not others, as once, few, many or a class when expanded.

>TRBJ2-2|TRBV12-3/TRBV12-4|.
ASSPGLAGELF
>TRBJ2-7|TRBV6-2/TRBV6-3|.
ASSPRTSGSYEQY
>TRBJ2-1|TRBV20-1|once
SARRQGAHEQF
>TRBJ1-4|TRBV27|.
ASSFTWSTNEKLF
>TRBJ2-1|TRBV4-3|.
ASSQGLAGGSNEQF
>TRBJ2-7|TRBV3-1|once
ASSPEGTSGTYEQY
>TRBJ1-3|TRBV4-2|few
ASSQDWVQGGNTIY
>TRBJ1-6|TRBV20-1|few
SARKARNSPLH
>TRBJ1-2|TRBV4-3|few
ASSQDPGQGNGYT
>TRBJ1-5|TRBV12-3/TRBV12-4|many
ASSLSGTVNQPQH
>TRBJ1-3|TRBV6-6|.
ASSSRQGGIY
>TRBJ1-1|TRBV10-3|.
AVSGPGARTAEAF
>TRBJ2-3|TRBV12-3/TRBV12-4|.
ASIDPVAAGKHGTDTQY
>TRBJ1-5|TRBV6-2/TRBV6-3|few
ASSYYGTVQPQH
>TRBJ1-2|TRBV7-2|many
ASSLFAPGQVNGYT
>TRBJ1-1|TRBV28|.
ASSLGWGQGVTEAF
>TRBJ1-6|TRBV5-1|many
ASSFPGQGFNSPLH
>TRBJ1-6|TRBV2|.
ASGRTGGGPLH
>TRBJ2-7|TRBV10-3|.
AISEGTRTYEQY
>TRBJ2-6|TRBV15|few
ATSRAGSGANVLT
>TRBJ2-5|TRBV6-5|.
ASSYQSWQETQY
>TRBJ2-1|TRBV3-1|few
ASSQVVYEQF
>TRBJ2-7|TRBV21-1|few
ASRPRTGVYEQY
>TRBJ2-3|TRBV6-2/TRBV6-3|.
ASSSRLAGGH
>TRBJ2-7|TRBV4-2|.
ASSRALARGTEQY
>TRBJ1-4|TRBV29-1|.
SALQGSNEKLF
>TRBJ1-5|TRBV28|.
ASSLRPPLPQH
>TRBJ2-7|TRBV19|.
ASSPVADRFEQY
>TRBJ2-7|TRBV12-3/TRBV12-4|.
ASSLSTEQY
>TRBJ2-5|TRBV28|.
ASSADTAPRETQY
>TRBJ2-5|TRBV7-8|few
ASSFRLGLSYQETQY
>TRBJ2-1|TRBV20-1|few
SARAERGFYNEQF
>TRBJ2-5|TRBV5-1|few
ASSRTGRDQETQY
>TRBJ2-5|TRBV7-2|few
ASSLQSGVRGQETQY
>TRBJ2-5|TRBV6-1|few
ASPGFSTSGKETQY
>TRBJ1-5|TRBV7-2|few
ASSLSQGPGQPQH
>TRBJ1-3|TRBV3-1|.
ASSQGGGERTIY
>TRBJ1-1|TRBV12-3/TRBV12-4|.
ASSLRGGSTEAF
>TRBJ1-1|TRBV5-1|.
ASSPPGEWNTEAF
>TRBJ2-3|TRBV20-1|.
SAREWGGSTDTQY
>TRBJ2-3|TRBV12-3/TRBV12-4|.
ASSWGLAVGTDTQY
>TRBJ2-3|TRBV28|.
ASSLGLVGMRFAQY
>TRBJ1-1|TRBV7-2|.
ASSLVGGAEAF
>TRBJ1-5|TRBV20-1|many
SARAHTSNQPQH
>TRBJ2-7|TRBV20-1|.
SARDHRSYEQY
>TRBJ1-5|TRBV15|few
ATSRGGTGPFSSQH
>TRBJ2-3|TRBV29-1|.
SVGGSTDTQY
>TRBJ1-2|TRBV6-5|many
ASSYREQNYGYT